This T cell receptor (beta chain) is drawn from a study of T cell clusters in autoimmune cytopenias. Study results and caveats: The T cell clusters were defined only in silico, without experimental functional validation.

TRB amplification used 250 ng of peripheral blood genomic DNA. The germline V gene has CDR1 MNHEY and CDR2 SMNVEV (reference sequence). The CDR3 covers 12 residues. By frequency, this clonotype registers medium-sized (0.01 to 0.1%). Its target is not known. Multiplex touch-down PCR amplified TRB using TRB-A and TRB-B pools in one tube. From its re-call of the multiplex PCR reads, TCRdb lists each CDR3 protein once, without DNA. The sample has roughly 3,800 distinct CDR3 sequences. The sample was also reused in another study, on T cell repertoires in aging, cancer and after chemotherapy. According to that study: About 8.1 million TCR reads made up the full dataset. Loss of evenness, beyond lost richness, contributed to age-related TCR diversity decline in cancer patients.

Sequenced input: peripheral blood. This rearrangement joins TRBV27 to TRBJ1-2. The sequence came from a human donor in good health. CDR3 amino acids: CASADGPYGYTF.